These 7 T cell receptor beta chains originate from one sample sequenced in a study of T cell responses to AZD1222 COVID-19 vaccine. Some clones are missing from TCRdb's copy, which holds only in-frame ones; the method was immunoSEQ multiplex PCR. The sample gives some 120,000 clones, about 85% of which show up once; roughly 1.5% is in the top ten. This specimen was peripheral blood, taken on day 0 of AZD1222 vaccination. All receptors derive from an adult in good health.

The chain employs TRBV5-4 and TRBJ1-4; 7 positions match TRBD1. Per the germline V gene, CDR1 is SGHNT and CDR2 is YYREEE (reference sequence). The CDR3 runs 16 residues. The junction had 14 bases not matched to a gene; V was cut back by 1 base and J by 11 bases. This chain's CDR3 is CASSLRGQTNDGKLFF. The CDR3 bases are TGTGCCAGCAGCTTGAGGGGACAGACTAACGACGGGAAACTGTTTTTT.

The rearrangement links TRBV28 to TRBJ2-7; D is possibly TRBD1 or TRBD2 (6 bases each). CDR3 length: 16 amino acids. V gave up 4 bases and J gave up 2 bases, with 18 bases separating them. The germline CDR1 and CDR2 sequences are MDHEN and SYDVKM. CDR3 sequence (DNA): TGTGCCAGCAGTTCATTTTGGGGGGCGCCCGCCTACGAGCAGTACTTC. This codes for CASSSFWGAPAYEQYF.

The chain employs TRBV11-2 and TRBJ2-1; 12 nucleotides line up with TRBD2. J was trimmed by 7 bases and V by 5 bases; bases with no gene match: 9. The CDR3 has 16 amino acids. CDR1 and CDR2 (germline): SGHAT, FQNNGV. The DNA of the CDR3 is TGTGCCAGCAGCCCTCTAGCGGGGGGGCGCGGGAATGAGCAGTTCTTC. It specifies CASSPLAGGRGNEQFF.

CDR3: CAISNIGRHNSPLHF. Here the CDR3 DNA reads TGTGCCATCAGTAACATTGGGAGGCATAATTCACCCCTCCACTTT. V and J are TRBV10-3 and TRBJ1-6, with D unresolved. Germline lookup yields CDR1 ENHRY and CDR2 SYGVKD. CDR3 length: 15 amino acids. Between the trimmed V and J ends, which lost 5 bases and 5 bases, there was a span of 13 bases.

The chain is built from TRBV29-1 and TRBJ1-2; D unclear. Per germline, CDR1 SQVTM and CDR2 ANQGSEA. The CDR3 length is 13 residues. Trimming shortened V by 7 bases and J by 0 bases, and 12 bases separated the two germline ends. CDR3 residues: CSAGAGTNYGYTF. CDR3 bases: TGCAGCGCCGGTGCGGGGACTAACTATGGCTACACCTTC. Based on the CDR3 plus reference TRBV29-1 and TRBJ1-2, the full variable domain is SAVISQKPSRDICQRGTSLTIQCQVDSQVTMMFWYRQQPGQSLTLIATANQGSEATYESGFVIDKFPISRPNLTFSTLTVSNMSPEDSSIYLCSAGAGTNYGYTFGSGTRLTVV.

This rearrangement joins TRBV6-2 or TRBV6-3 to TRBJ1-1; D is uncertain. Germline V gene data show CDR1 as MNHEY and CDR2 as SVGEGT. V lost 5 bases, J lost 11 bases, and 18 bases lay in between. This CDR3 contains 13 residues. The CDR3 region has the DNA TGTGCCAGCAGTGCCAACTTTCAAGCTCGCGCTTTCTTT. It yields the protein CASSANFQARAFF.

This sequence joins TRBV21-1 and TRBJ2-3; whether TRBD2, the table's D call, matches the DNA was not checked. TRBV21-1 is marked as a pseudogene. The CDR3 length is 14 residues. The CDR3 nucleotides are TGTGCCAGCAGCAAAGTAGGCGGGGCAGATACGCAGTATTTT. Protein sequence: CASSKVGGADTQYF.